Reported below is one T cell receptor beta chain. Its antigen is still unknown. No per-base quality is available; no much larger clone lies one base away. The donors belonged to the validation cohort of about 130 subjects, which was separate from the roughly 670-subject first cohort. The entry originates in a study of cytomegalovirus exposure and HLA in healthy donors (dated by TCRdb to the late 2010s). Background on the whole study: According to a later analysis, the approximately 130 validation repertoires were produced on the same platform as the approximately 690 repertoires of the first cohort. The aim of the study was to test whether cataloging public T cell receptors could identify signatures of past pathogen exposure. A separate validation cohort of about 110 different subjects was used in addition to the approximately 640-subject first cohort. To predict cytomegalovirus infection status, the study combined high-throughput TCR immunosequencing, statistical association of individual TCRs with disease status, and machine learning.

The library relied on the immunoSEQ multiplex PCR assay. Under the source paper's analysis protocol: A statistical classification framework was built to diagnose cytomegalovirus status from the catalog of TCR beta chain sequences. The immuneACCESS repertoire file appears here via TCRdb, limited to in-frame rearrangements. These files lack a portion of the clones; in checked studies, under half of the deficit traces to unresolved V genes, and the cause of the others is not known. V, J and clone size reflect that table, while D and trimming were determined from the DNA. The table for this sample lists some 98,000 clones; around 85% of them were counted only once. The top ten hold 3.5% to 5% of the sample. Findings and caveats that apply to the study as a whole: A later analysis lacked HLA typing for the validation cohort, so it scored co-occurrence in that cohort across all 110 or so repertoires. The study gave a list of 150 to 200 TCR beta chains associated with cytomegalovirus. Most TCR sequences were seen in very few donors, while some public TCRs were found in many individuals. Subsequent analysis determined that TCRs grouped into clusters in the first cohort also showed a tendency toward co-occurrence across the 130 or so validation repertoires, and roughly 95% of cluster scores exceeded 0. In vitro tests confirmed that three of the cytomegalovirus-associated TCR beta chains recognize cytomegalovirus antigens. In both the original and validation cohorts, the classifier was reported to diagnose cytomegalovirus status with high specificity and sensitivity. The authors suggested that the approach could potentially be generalized to other disease states and immunological phenotypes.

According to the germline V gene, CDR1 reads SGHDT and CDR2 reads YYEEEE. The CDR3 numbers 14 residues from cysteine through phenylalanine. Only CDR3 DNA is held: 42 bases, read in frame from base 1. V sheds 1 base and J sheds 4 bases, leaving 11 bases between their ends. Recombination linked TRBV5-6 to TRBJ2-5, and possibly TRBD1, on 5 matching bases. Sequenced: PBMCs. The TCR sequence derives from a woman in her 30s in good health and CMV-seronegative. The CDR3 in this case is CASSLRGQGETQYF. DNA sequence: TGTGCCAGCAGCTTGCGAGGACAAGGAGAGACCCAGTACTTC.